Shown below are 17 T cell receptor beta chains from a single sample sequenced in a study of T cells in Graves' hyperthyroidism and ophthalmopathy. Amplified TCR beta CDR3 regions derived from RNA transcripts. RT-PCR in the first round (using the HTBI primer set) targeted the TCR CDR3. In TCRdb, the multiplex PCR reads were re-called with MiXCR into one record per CDR3 protein. Of roughly 500,000 distinct CDR3 sequences listed, 40% to 50% are singletons. What was sequenced was peripheral blood or thyroid tissue (not recorded which). These receptors were obtained from an adult woman with Graves' disease, either hyperthyroidism or ophthalmopathy (not recorded which).

This clonotype was picked up many times. The chain combines TRBV29-1 with TRBJ2-7, with TRBD2 matching over 8 bases. The trim removed 7 bases at V and 2 bases at J, leaving 7 bases unmatched. CDR1 SQVTM and CDR2 ANQGSEA come from the germline V gene. This CDR3 comprises 13 residues. DNA of the CDR3: TGCAGCGCGGGGGGGACTGGGACCTACGAGCAGTACTTC. This sequence encodes CSAGGTGTYEQYF.

This clonotype occurred many times. The chain employs TRBV20-1 and TRBJ1-1, with a weak D call TRBD1 (6 bases). In germline, CDR1 is DFQATT, CDR2 SNEGSKA (reference sequence). The V gene lost 6 bases and the J gene lost 9 bases, with 8 bases spanning the gap. This CDR3 is built from 9 residues. The CDR3 DNA reads as TGCAGTGCCGACAGGAAAGCTTTCTTT. Protein product: CSADRKAFF.

This clonotype was detected ten times or more. The V call is TRBV20-1, the J call TRBJ2-5; a weak D match, TRBD1 (6 bases). V gave up 5 bases and J gave up 0 bases, with 13 bases separating them. This CDR3 is built from 14 residues. Looked up from germline, CDR1 is DFQATT and CDR2 is SNEGSKA (reference sequence). The CDR3 nucleotides are TGCAGTGCTTCCCTACGGGACAACCAAGAGACCCAGTACTTC. The encoded protein is CSASLRDNQETQYF.

This chain links TRBV20-1 with TRBJ2-7; D is uncertain. Germline V gene sequence: CDR1 DFQATT, CDR2 SNEGSKA (reference sequence). V was cut by 6 bases and J by 2 bases, with 14 bases left in between. This CDR3 is 13 amino acids long. CDR3 loop: CSALRSAAYEQYF. Written as DNA, the CDR3 is TGCAGTGCCCTTCGGAGCGCAGCCTACGAGCAGTACTTC.

This chain connects TRBV15 to TRBJ1-2; D gene unclear. Trimming pared 5 bases from V and 7 bases from J, leaving 20 bases between. The germline V gene has CDR1 LNHNV and CDR2 YYDKDF (reference sequence). The CDR3 length is 15 residues. In nucleotides, the CDR3 is TGTGCCACCAGCGGATGGATTGGGTCGGCTGCTGGCTACACCTTC. It is translated as CATSGWIGSAAGYTF.

This clonotype appeared a few times. The gene calls are TRBV7-9 and TRBJ2-7; D may be TRBD1 or TRBD2 (5 bases each). Trimming cost V 4 bases and J 2 bases, with 9 bases left between them. This CDR3 contains 13 residues. Germline lookup yields CDR1 SEHNR and CDR2 FQNEAQ (reference sequence). The CDR3: CASSWGTTYEQYF. In DNA, the CDR3 is TGTGCCAGCAGCTGGGGGACGACCTACGAGCAGTACTTC.

This clonotype showed up just a few times. The chain employs TRBV7-9 and TRBJ1-5; D is unclear. The V gene's germline CDR1 is SEHNR and CDR2 FQNEAQ (reference sequence). The germline V and J ends were trimmed by 0 bases and 11 bases, with 2 bases remaining between them. The CDR3 is made up of 10 amino acids. This chain's CDR3 is CASSLASQHF. The CDR3 nucleotides are TGTGCCAGCAGCTTAGCGTCCCAGCATTTT.

This chain joins TRBV19 and TRBJ1-2; D is undetermined. In germline, CDR1 is LNHDA, CDR2 SQIVND (reference sequence). The CDR3 is 13 amino acids. V was trimmed by 6 bases and J by 7 bases, leaving 15 bases between them. CDR3 sequence (DNA): TGTGCCAGTAGAAACCCTGGTTGGTTTGGCTACACCTTC. Protein sequence: CASRNPGWFGYTF.

The genes are TRBV19 and TRBJ2-7; D uncertain. The CDR3 runs 14 residues. From germline, CDR1 is LNHDA and CDR2 SQIVND (reference sequence). V shed 5 bases and J shed 6 bases, with 17 bases lying between them. The CDR3 DNA follows: TGTGCCAGTAGTCCCCACTGGGATCGGAGCGAGCAGTACTTC. This codes for CASSPHWDRSEQYF.

The chain recombines TRBV15 with TRBJ1-1, with D unresolved. Germline CDR1 and CDR2: LNHNV and YYDKDF (reference sequence). Trimming took off 0 bases at V and 5 bases at J, with 7 bases between the two ends. This CDR3 is 13 amino acids long. CDR3 coding DNA: TGTGCCACCAGCAGAGAAGGGTGGACTGAAGCTTTCTTT. Its protein product is CATSREGWTEAFF.

This clonotype occurred once. The chain recombines TRBV13 with TRBJ1-1; 10 nucleotides agree with TRBD1. The CDR3 sequence is 15 residues long. V gave up 3 bases and J gave up 7 bases; unmatched junction bases: 8. Germline CDR1 reads PRHDT; CDR2 reads FYEKMQ (reference sequence). The CDR3 DNA is TGTGCCAGCAGCTTCTCGACAGGGGGCCTCGGTGAAGCTTTCTTT. Protein: CASSFSTGGLGEAFF.

The chain recombines TRBV10-3 with TRBJ2-5; unclear D gene. The ends were cut back, 11 bases at V and 4 bases at J, with 20 bases in the middle. The CDR3 runs to 14 residues. Germline CDR1 and CDR2: ENHRY and SYGVKD. The DNA of the CDR3 is TGTGCCTCCTCCTCGTCCCCCGTGGGAGAGACCCAGTACTTC. Its protein is CASSSSPVGETQYF.

A few counts support this clonotype. The chain links TRBV19 to TRBJ1-1; D is undetermined. The CDR3 is 14 residues long. Germline V gene data show CDR1 as LNHDA and CDR2 as SQIVND (reference sequence). V lost 3 bases, J lost 4 bases, and 12 bases lay in between. CDR3 loop: CASSMGGSGTEAFF. For the CDR3, the DNA is TGTGCCAGTAGTATGGGTGGGTCGGGCACTGAAGCTTTCTTT.

This clonotype was counted only a few times. The chain employs TRBV6-6 and TRBJ2-7; 9 bases are a match to TRBD2. Germline assignment: CDR1 MNHNY and CDR2 SVGAGI (reference sequence). J lost 6 bases, V lost 2 bases, and 17 bases had no gene match. This CDR3 is 18 amino acids long. CDR3 DNA: TGTGCCAGCAGTTACCCCGACTACTCACCGGGACTAGCTGCCGAGCAGTACTTC. Its translation: CASSYPDYSPGLAAEQYF.

CDR3 loop: CASIADRTSYNEQFF. The CDR3 DNA sequence: TGTGCCAGCATCGCCGACAGGACTAGCTACAATGAGCAGTTCTTC. This rearrangement joins TRBV7-9 to TRBJ2-1; D possibly corresponds to TRBD2 (7 bases). The CDR3 is 15 residues long. Trimming left V 7 bases short and J 3 bases short, with 16 bases between. Germline V lookup: CDR1 SEHNR, CDR2 FQNEAQ (reference sequence).

The chain carries TRBV7-9 and TRBJ2-2, with a possible D match to TRBD1 (5 bases). CDR1 and CDR2 from the germline V gene are SEHNR and FQNEAQ (reference sequence). The CDR3 is made up of 13 amino acids. Trimming removed 4 bases from V and 5 bases from J, with 8 bases in between. CDR3 region: CASSSGATGELFF. The CDR3 region has the DNA TGTGCCAGCAGCTCTGGGGCGACCGGGGAGCTGTTTTTT.

The chain carries TRBV2 and TRBJ1-2; D is perhaps TRBD1 (6 bases). The CDR3 runs to 12 residues. The germline V gene has CDR1 SNHLY and CDR2 FYNNEI. V lost 9 bases, J lost 2 bases, and 10 bases lay in between. CDR3 sequence: CARLRGNYGYTF. CDR3 sequence (DNA): TGTGCCAGACTAAGGGGGAACTATGGCTACACCTTC.